The 15 T cell receptor beta chains listed next were all sequenced from one sample in a study of T cells in localized non-small cell lung cancer (TCRdb year 2020). The library was built by means of the immunoSEQ multiplex PCR assay. TCRdb re-hosts the immuneACCESS table, in-frame sequences only. Its copies lack some clones; in the studies checked, an unresolved V gene accounts for under half of them, and the cause for the rest is not known. The sample profile shows tens of thousands of clones; 81% of them were found once. The ten largest account for roughly a sixth of the sample. The material sequenced was peripheral blood mononuclear cells, taken before any cancer treatment. The receptors were sampled from a man aged 40 to 70 with stage III lung adenocarcinoma.

The chain combines TRBV27 with TRBJ2-7; 9 bases fit TRBD1. V dropped 6 bases and J dropped 7; count of bases not matched to a gene: 7. The germline V gene has CDR1 MNHEY and CDR2 SMNVEV (reference sequence). This CDR3 region has 13 residues. This chain's CDR3 is CASSQQGAREQYF. CDR3 bases: TGTGCCAGCAGCCAACAGGGGGCGCGGGAGCAGTACTTC.

Points on this clone: A junction boundary mismatches the germline segment, possibly from a read error. The V gene is TRBV6-1, the J gene TRBJ2-2, with a tentative D call TRBD2 (6 bases). This CDR3 has 14 amino acids. Per the germline V gene, CDR1 is MNHNS and CDR2 is SASEGT. The DNA of the CDR3 is TGTACCAGCAGATTGGGGGGAAATATCGGGGAGCTGTTTTTT. This codes for CTSRLGGNIGELFF.

This clone has a handful of counts. The rearrangement links TRBV1 to TRBJ1-5; the table assigns TRBD1, which was not confirmed against the DNA. TRBV1 is termed a pseudogene. The CDR3 contains 15 residues. The CDR3 region is CTSSQDRAYNQPQHF. The CDR3 nucleotides read TGCACCAGCAGCCAAGACAGGGCCTACAATCAGCCCCAGCATTTT.

This rearrangement joins TRBV4-1 to TRBJ2-7; D is perhaps TRBD1 (6 bases). This CDR3 is built from 15 residues. The germline CDR1 and CDR2 sequences are MGHRA and YSYEKL. Trimming shortened V by 3 bases and J by 1 base, and 13 bases separated the two germline ends. The CDR3 region has the DNA TGCGCCAGCAGCCAGGATATCGGGACATCCTACGAGCAGTACTTC. It is translated as CASSQDIGTSYEQYF.

The chain uses TRBV5-5 and TRBJ2-3, with TRBD2 matching 11 bases. Trimming at V came to 3 bases and at J to 5 bases, leaving 8 bases not matched to a gene. CDR1 and CDR2 (germline): SGHKS, YYEKEE (reference sequence). CDR3 length equals 16 residues. The CDR3 nucleotides read TGTGCCAGCAGCTCCTTGGTAGCGGGGGGGCGAGATACGCAGTATTTT. This gives the protein CASSSLVAGGRDTQYF. Full variable domain (rest looked up from reference TRBV5-5 and TRBJ2-3): DAGVTQSPTHLIKTRGQQVTLRCSPISGHKSVSWYQQVLGQGPQFIFQYYEKEERGRGNFPDRFSARQFPNYSSELNVNALLLGDSALYLCASSSLVAGGRDTQYFGPGTRLTVL.

This clone was seen at least ten times. V and J are TRBV2 and TRBJ2-5; 9 bases are a match to TRBD2. Germline CDR1 reads SNHLY; CDR2 reads FYNNEI. The CDR3 covers 14 residues. The ends lost 7 bases at V and 7 bases at J; junction bases unmatched: 10. CDR3 in amino acids: CASITTGGGATQYF. CDR3 coding DNA: TGTGCCAGCATCACAACCGGCGGGGGGGCGACCCAGTACTTC.

The chain links TRBV18 to TRBJ2-5; D might be TRBD1 (6 bases). The germline V gene has CDR1 KGHSH and CDR2 LQKENI. V lost 6 bases to trimming and J lost 4 bases, with 15 bases between them. This CDR3 spans 14 amino acids. The CDR3 here is CASSRTRGGETQYF. The CDR3 nucleotides are TGTGCCAGCTCTAGGACCAGGGGCGGAGAGACCCAGTACTTC.

This chain links TRBV27 with TRBJ2-2, with 7 bases that match TRBD1. Germline V lookup: CDR1 MNHEY, CDR2 SMNVEV (reference sequence). Trimming took 4 bases from V and 7 from J; bases not matched to a gene: 15. The CDR3 covers 17 residues. Here the CDR3 reads CASSSRDSSPWVGELFF. The CDR3 DNA is TGTGCCAGCAGTTCTCGGGACAGCTCTCCATGGGTCGGGGAGCTGTTTTTT.

This clone is classed as hyperexpanded. CDR3: CASSPSGGLYEQYF. DNA of the CDR3: TGTGCCAGCAGCCCTAGCGGGGGGCTCTACGAGCAGTACTTC. This chain joins TRBV4-2 and TRBJ2-7; 11 nucleotides align to TRBD2. J lost 3 bases, V lost 4 bases, and 2 bases had no gene match. The germline V gene has CDR1 LGHNA and CDR2 YNFKEQ. The CDR3 sequence is 14 residues long.

This chain connects TRBV28 to TRBJ2-7; 10 nucleotides align to TRBD1. Germline V CDR1 and CDR2: MDHEN, SYDVKM. Trimming took 6 bases from V and 9 from J; bases not matched to a gene: 11. This CDR3 is 14 amino acids long. In DNA, the CDR3 is TGTGCCAGCAGCGCTGGGACAGGGGTCGATGTGCAGTACTTC. Its protein is CASSAGTGVDVQYF.

This sequence joins TRBV27 and TRBJ1-4; 8 positions match TRBD1. Germline V lookup: CDR1 MNHEY, CDR2 SMNVEV (reference sequence). The CDR3 extends over 15 amino acids. After removal of 4 bases from V and 7 bases from J, the junction contained 8 bases not matched to a gene. The CDR3 DNA reads TGTGCCAGCAGTTCCGTCAGGGGGCATGGTGAAAAACTGTTTTTT. It is translated as CASSSVRGHGEKLFF.

The chain combines TRBV12-5 with TRBJ1-4; D gene unclear. V gave up 1 base and J gave up 0 bases, with 12 bases separating them. The CDR3 sequence is 17 residues long. The V gene's germline CDR1 is LGHNT and CDR2 FRNRAP. The DNA for the CDR3 is TGTGCTAGTGGTTTGGGGCAAAGGAGGCCAACTAATGAAAAACTGTTTTTT. Amino acid sequence: CASGLGQRRPTNEKLFF.

This clone turned up a few times. The V and J genes are TRBV6-4 and TRBJ2-1; 12 positions agree with TRBD2. Unmatched junction bases numbered 2, after V lost 2 bases and J lost 6 bases. Germline V gives CDR1 MRHNA, CDR2 SNTAGT. The CDR3 runs 15 residues. The CDR3 DNA reads TGTGCCAGCAGTGACGCTAGCGGGGGGGCCAATGAGCAGTTCTTC. This encodes CASSDASGGANEQFF.

CDR3 amino acids: CASSLVRGEGETQYF. For the CDR3, the DNA is TGCGCCAGCAGCTTGGTAAGGGGCGAGGGAGAGACCCAGTACTTC. The chain carries TRBV5-1 and TRBJ2-5; D may correspond to TRBD1 or TRBD2 (5 bases each). The CDR3 is made up of 15 amino acids. Germline V gives CDR1 SGHRS, CDR2 YFSETQ. Trimming pared 0 bases from V and 4 bases from J, leaving 13 bases between.

This chain joins TRBV5-4 and TRBJ2-5, with D possibly matching TRBD2 (6 bases). V shed 6 bases and J shed 1 base, with 10 bases lying between them. The V gene's germline CDR1 is SGHNT and CDR2 YYREEE (reference sequence). The CDR3 covers 13 residues. CDR3 nucleotides: TGTGCCAGCACCCTCGGGGGCCAAGAGACCCAGTACTTC. This gives the protein CASTLGGQETQYF. The complete variable domain, with remaining parts taken from reference TRBV5-4 and TRBJ2-5, reads ETGVTQSPTHLIKTRGQQVTLRCSSQSGHNTVSWYQQALGQGPQFIFQYYREEENGRGNFPPRFSGLQFPNYSSELNVNALELDDSALYLCASTLGGQETQYFGPGTRLLVL.